The 10 T cell receptor beta chains below all came from one sample that was sequenced in a study of naive and memory T cell subsets. Two oligonucleotides, mixed equimolar, formed the beta constant-region primer covering TRBC1 and TRBC2. Ligated cDNA was amplified by four rounds of PCR with nested alpha and beta constant-region primers and SP2. Each CDR3 protein gets one entry after TCRdb re-called the UMI-ligation and nested PCR reads with MiXCR. The sample lists roughly 80,000 distinct CDR3 sequences, 9% occurring once. Sequencing was performed on naive CD8+ T cells from blood. The receptors stem from a human donor in good health.

The rearrangement uses TRBV7-9 and TRBJ2-6; 9 nucleotides line up with TRBD1. This CDR3 is built from 17 residues. Looked up from germline, CDR1 is SEHNR and CDR2 is FQNEAQ (reference sequence). V was pared by 5 bases and J by 4 bases, with 9 bases of the junction left unmatched. CDR3 sequence reads: CASSGGQGEAGANVLTF. CDR3 nucleotide sequence: TGTGCCAGCAGCGGGGGACAGGGTGAGGCCGGGGCCAACGTCCTGACTTTC.

This chain joins TRBV6-2 or TRBV6-3 and TRBJ2-1; D remains ambiguous. The CDR3 runs to 13 residues. Trimming took 2 bases from V and 8 from J, leaving 10 bases between them. Germline V CDR1 and CDR2: MNHEY, SVGEGT. The CDR3 DNA is TGTGCCAGCAGTTACCGGGCTGGTGATGAGCAGTTCTTC. Translated, it gives CASSYRAGDEQFF.

The CDR3 sequence is CASSLTGRDRTGPTYEQYF. CDR3 DNA sequence: TGTGCCAGCAGCTTAACCGGTAGGGATAGGACAGGGCCGACCTACGAGCAGTACTTC. This chain joins TRBV7-9 and TRBJ2-7; 8 bases line up with TRBD1. V trimming: 2 bases; J trimming: 2 bases; junction bases outside the gene matches: 17. Germline values: CDR1 SEHNR, CDR2 FQNEAQ (reference sequence). This CDR3 is 19 amino acids long.

The chain is built from TRBV6-1 and TRBJ1-1; 8 nucleotides align to TRBD1. Germline CDR1 reads MNHNS; CDR2 reads SASEGT. The CDR3 is made up of 16 amino acids. Trimming at V came to 3 bases and at J to 1 base, leaving 7 bases not matched to a gene. CDR3 amino acids: CASSDPRGRENTEAFF. In DNA, the CDR3 is TGTGCCAGCAGTGATCCCAGGGGGCGCGAGAACACTGAAGCTTTCTTT.

This clonotype has more than one count but fewer than ten. This chain joins TRBV3-1 and TRBJ2-3; the match to TRBD2 covers 10 bases. This CDR3 is 15 amino acids long. Trimming cost V 5 bases and J 7 bases; bases outside gene matches: 9. In germline, CDR1 is LGHDT, CDR2 YNNKEL (reference sequence). The CDR3 region is CASSTPSGSTYTQYF. CDR3 DNA: TGTGCCAGCAGCACCCCTAGCGGGAGTACGTATACGCAGTATTTT.

This clonotype was picked up a small number of times. CDR3 DNA sequence: TGTGCCAGCGGGCTAGCGCGGTCCTACGAGCAGTACTTC. Translation gives CASGLARSYEQYF. The V call is TRBV6-5, the J call TRBJ2-7; tentative D call: TRBD2 (6 bases). The ends were cut back, 8 bases at V and 1 base at J, with 12 bases in the middle. The germline V gene encodes CDR1 MNHEY and CDR2 SVGAGI. The CDR3 is 13 amino acids.

In this sample, this clonotype turned up many times. The chain uses TRBV12-3 or TRBV12-4 and TRBJ2-4; tentatively, D is TRBD1 (6 bases). V lost 4 bases, J lost 11 bases, and 12 bases lay in between. This CDR3 contains 12 residues. The CDR3 DNA reads TGTGCCAGCAGTTCTGGGGGCAACCTTCAGTACTTC. Translated: CASSSGGNLQYF.

This clonotype has a count of ten or more. The chain uses TRBV7-9 and TRBJ2-7; D is uncertain. Per the germline V gene, CDR1 is SEHNR and CDR2 is FQNEAQ (reference sequence). The CDR3 is made up of 12 amino acids. V shed 1 base and J shed 4 bases, with 5 bases lying between them. The CDR3 reads CASSLEDYEQYF. Written as DNA, the CDR3 is TGTGCCAGCAGCTTAGAAGATTACGAGCAGTACTTC.

In its sample, this clonotype was seen many times. J is TRBJ2-5 and V is TRBV7-9; TRBD2 matches at 12 bases. CDR3 size: 19 residues. The J segment lost 6 bases and the V segment lost 2 bases, leaving 16 bases of the junction unmatched. CDR1 is SEHNR and CDR2 is FQNEAQ in the germline V gene (reference sequence). The CDR3, as DNA: TGTGCCAGCAGCTTACCCCTAGCGGGAGGGGACGGTATGAAGCAGACCCAGTACTTC. Its translation is CASSLPLAGGDGMKQTQYF.

This clonotype was seen at least ten times. This chain uses TRBV9 with TRBJ2-7; 8 nucleotides agree with TRBD2. The CDR3 loop spans 13 amino acids. The germline V gene encodes CDR1 SGDLS and CDR2 YYNGEE. V was pared by 8 bases and J by 5 bases, with 9 bases of the junction left unmatched. CDR3 residues: CARASGRRDEQYF. The DNA of the CDR3 is TGTGCCAGAGCTAGCGGGCGAAGGGACGAGCAGTACTTC.